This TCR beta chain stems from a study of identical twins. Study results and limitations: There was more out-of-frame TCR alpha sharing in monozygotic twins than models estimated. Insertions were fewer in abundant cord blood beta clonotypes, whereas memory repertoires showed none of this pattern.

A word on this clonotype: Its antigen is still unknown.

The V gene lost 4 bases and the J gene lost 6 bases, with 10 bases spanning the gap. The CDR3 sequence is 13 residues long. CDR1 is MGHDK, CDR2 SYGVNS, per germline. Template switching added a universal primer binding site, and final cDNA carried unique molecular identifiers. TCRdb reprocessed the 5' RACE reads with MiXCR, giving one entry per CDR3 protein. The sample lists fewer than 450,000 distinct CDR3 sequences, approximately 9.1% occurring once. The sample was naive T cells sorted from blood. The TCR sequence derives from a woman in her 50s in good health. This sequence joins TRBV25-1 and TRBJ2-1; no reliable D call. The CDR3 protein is CASSAGPANEQFF. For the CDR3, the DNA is TGTGCCAGCAGTGCTGGCCCGGCCAATGAGCAGTTCTTC.